This T cell receptor beta chain came from a study of blood T cell repertoires in COVID-19. As for the study in general: Sources were T cells, B-cell-depleted T cells, or PBMCs; the material itself was cDNA or gDNA.

The V and J ends lost 3 bases and 2 bases respectively, with 10 bases between them. Germline values: CDR1 SGHRS, CDR2 YFSETQ. This CDR3 has 14 amino acids. Patients at the Seattle site were enrolled during active infection and followed longitudinally. The method was immunoSEQ multiplex PCR; TCRdb's version includes in-frame clones alone and lacks a portion of them. The sample contains about 230,000 clones, around 84% of which appear only once. The chain couples TRBV5-1 to TRBJ2-3; tentatively, D is TRBD1 (6 bases). The sequence was obtained from a man aged 45-65 years with COVID-19, enrolled during active disease. Sequenced: peripheral blood. CDR3 DNA sequence: TGCGCCAGCAGCTGGACAGAGTCCACAGATACGCAGTATTTT. Translated: CASSWTESTDTQYF.